These T cell receptor beta chains were read from a single sample in a study of blood T cell repertoires in COVID-19. Measured with immunoSEQ multiplex PCR; TCRdb has only the in-frame clones, and not every one. This table has under 95,000 clones, roughly 84% appearing once. The specimen sequenced was peripheral blood. These receptors originate from a woman older than 75 with COVID-19, enrolled during active disease. Each CDR3 is given with its conserved first and last residue. The D gene is left open where the match is weak. Clone size is shown for a subset of rows, as once, few, many or a class of expanded clone.

D gene	V gene	J gene	CDR3 length	clone size	CDR3 protein	CDR3 DNA
.	TRBV18	TRBJ1-6	15	few	CASSRWTESDSPLHF	TGTGCCAGCTCACGCTGGACAGAAAGTGATTCACCCCTCCACTTT
.	TRBV21-1	TRBJ2-1	16	.	CASPKRGGSIVNEQFF	TGTGCCAGCCCAAAAAGGGGCGGGAGCATCGTCAATGAGCAGTTCTTC
.	TRBV7-9	TRBJ2-7	13	.	CASTQGGYYEQYF	TGTGCCAGCACCCAAGGAGGGTACTACGAGCAGTACTTC
TRBD1	TRBV10-2	TRBJ1-1	14	.	CASSETGGVAEAFF	TGCGCCAGCAGTGAAACAGGGGGAGTCGCTGAAGCTTTCTTT
TRBD1	TRBV18	TRBJ2-1	17	.	CASSPGLGQGADNEQFF	TGTGCCAGCTCACCCGGATTGGGACAGGGGGCTGACAATGAGCAGTTCTTC
TRBD2	TRBV10-3	TRBJ2-5	14	.	CAISGGGIQETQYF	TGTGCCATCAGCGGGGGGGGGATACAAGAGACCCAGTACTTC
.	TRBV27	TRBJ2-1	13	.	CASSLSRYNEQFF	TGTGCCAGCAGTTTATCGCGCTACAATGAGCAGTTCTTC
.	TRBV3-1/TRBV3-2	TRBJ2-2	15	.	CASRPSANYAGELFF	TGTGCCAGCAGACCTAGCGCGAATTATGCCGGGGAGCTGTTTTTT
TRBD2	TRBV7-2	TRBJ2-5	16	.	CASSLASSGVQETQYF	TGTGCCAGCAGCTTAGCGTCTAGCGGGGTCCAAGAGACCCAGTACTTC
.	TRBV2	TRBJ2-1	12	.	CASSSQYNEQFF	TGTGCCAGCAGTTCACAGTACAATGAGCAGTTCTTC
TRBD1	TRBV5-1	TRBJ1-2	13	.	CASSLEGQLGYTF	TGCGCCAGCAGCTTGGAGGGACAGCTGGGCTACACCTTC
.	TRBV6-2/TRBV6-3	TRBJ2-7	15	.	CASSTPGLSLYEQYF	TGTGCCAGCAGTACGCCGGGACTGAGTCTCTACGAGCAGTACTTC
TRBD1	TRBV7-6	TRBJ1-3	15	.	CACWDSAVEGNTIYF	TGTGCCTGCTGGGACAGTGCAGTGGAGGGAAACACCATATATTTT
.	TRBV19	TRBJ1-2	13	once	CASSIGGPGGYTF	TGTGCCAGTAGTATAGGAGGGCCGGGAGGCTACACCTTC
TRBD1	TRBV6-1	TRBJ1-2	15	.	CASSENRGRGYGYTF	TGTGCCAGCAGTGAGAACAGGGGGCGAGGCTATGGCTACACCTTC
.	TRBV5-6	TRBJ1-2	14	.	CASSSFDSMYGYTF	TGTGCCAGCAGTTCCTTCGACAGCATGTATGGCTACACCTTC
.	TRBV30	TRBJ1-6	19	.	CAWSVGAPVGFKRNSPLHF	TGTGCCTGGAGTGTAGGGGCCCCCGTAGGTTTTAAGAGGAATTCACCCCTCCACTTT
.	TRBV18	TRBJ2-3	13	.	CASSLTTGDTQYF	TGTGCCAGCTCACTCACGACGGGGGATACGCAGTATTTT
.	TRBV27	TRBJ1-5	15	few	CASSFSPLSNQPQHF	TGTGCCAGCAGTTTTAGCCCCCTGAGCAATCAGCCCCAGCATTTT
TRBD2	TRBV30	TRBJ2-2	18	once	CAWRRAGLAGTNTGELFF	TGTGCCTGGAGAAGGGCGGGACTAGCGGGAACGAACACCGGGGAGCTGTTTTTT
TRBD2	TRBV7-8	TRBJ2-5	16	.	CASSQTSGEPWETQYF	TGTGCCAGCAGCCAGACTAGCGGTGAGCCCTGGGAGACCCAGTACTTC
TRBD1	TRBV19	TRBJ2-2	15	.	CASSAGQGLTGELFF	TGTGCCAGTAGTGCGGGACAGGGGTTGACCGGGGAGCTGTTTTTT
.	TRBV7-9	TRBJ1-1	14	.	CASSPFAGRPEAFF	TGTGCCAGCAGCCCGTTTGCCGGGAGGCCTGAAGCTTTCTTT
TRBD2	TRBV10-1	TRBJ2-1	14	.	CASIHRGGYNEQFF	TGCGCCAGCATCCACCGGGGGGGATACAATGAGCAGTTCTTC
TRBD1	TRBV5-1	TRBJ1-2	13	.	CASSPGQNYGYTF	TGCGCCAGCAGCCCGGGACAGAACTATGGCTACACCTTC
TRBD2	TRBV28	TRBJ2-3	18	.	CASSPGIAGGRGTDTQYF	TGTGCCAGCAGTCCTGGAATAGCGGGAGGGCGAGGCACAGATACGCAGTATTTT
.	TRBV27	TRBJ2-4	9	.	CASNDRRYF	TGTGCCAGCAATGATCGTAGGTACTTC
.	TRBV7-9	TRBJ1-1	16	.	CASRKSRTGMNTEAFF	TGTGCCAGCAGAAAATCTCGAACAGGGATGAACACTGAAGCTTTCTTT
TRBD2	TRBV6-4	TRBJ2-3	15	.	CASSVTAGGPDTQYF	TGTGCCAGCAGTGTAACGGCGGGGGGGCCAGATACGCAGTATTTT
.	TRBV6-2/TRBV6-3	TRBJ2-1	17	.	CANSYEGTLSSYNEQFF	TGTGCCAACAGTTACGAAGGGACATTGAGCTCCTACAATGAGCAGTTCTTC
TRBD2	TRBV18	TRBJ2-2	16	.	CASSPNLAGETGELFF	TGTGCCAGCTCACCGAATCTAGCGGGAGAGACCGGGGAGCTGTTTTTT
TRBD1	TRBV19	TRBJ2-7	14	few	CASSLRTGYYEQYF	TGTGCCAGTAGTCTCCGGACAGGATATTACGAGCAGTACTTC
.	TRBV24-1	TRBJ2-7	15	.	CATSDTGTDYVKQYF	TGTGCCACCAGTGATACCGGGACGGACTACGTCAAGCAGTACTTC
.	TRBV10-2	TRBJ2-7	13	.	CASSEPLRYEQYF	TGCGCCAGCAGTGAGCCCCTACGCTACGAGCAGTACTTC
TRBD1	TRBV7-8	TRBJ2-1	14	.	CASSSRTGINEQFF	TGTGCCAGCAGCTCGCGGACAGGGATTAATGAGCAGTTCTTC
.	TRBV27	TRBJ1-5	15	.	CASSLNRDGNQPQHF	TGTGCCAGCAGTTTAAACAGGGATGGCAATCAGCCCCAGCATTTT
.	TRBV18	TRBJ1-4	13	.	CASSSLRGEKLFF	TGTGCCAGCTCATCACTCCGGGGTGAAAAACTGTTTTTT
TRBD2	TRBV11-2	TRBJ2-1	16	.	CASRRGTSLSYNEQFF	TGTGCCAGCAGACGCGGGACTAGCCTATCCTACAATGAGCAGTTCTTC
.	TRBV2	TRBJ1-2	15	.	CASSERVAGNYGYTF	TGTGCCAGCAGTGAGAGAGTCGCAGGGAACTATGGCTACACCTTC
TRBD2	TRBV5-6	TRBJ2-5	13	.	CASILAGEETQYF	TGTGCCAGCATCCTAGCGGGGGAAGAGACCCAGTACTTC
.	TRBV7-2	TRBJ2-7	15	.	CASSLASIQVYEQYF	TGTGCCAGCAGCTTAGCCTCAATACAGGTTTACGAGCAGTACTTC
.	TRBV18	TRBJ2-7	14	.	CASSPSQGQDEQYF	TGTGCCAGCTCACCAAGTCAGGGGCAGGACGAGCAGTACTTC
TRBD2	TRBV29-1	TRBJ2-5	15	.	CSVGLAGVEQETQYF	TGCAGCGTGGGACTAGCGGGAGTAGAACAAGAGACCCAGTACTTC
TRBD1	TRBV28	TRBJ2-1	15	.	CASSSTGTAYNEQFF	TGTGCCAGCAGTTCGACCGGGACAGCCTACAATGAGCAGTTCTTC
TRBD1	TRBV2	TRBJ1-2	14	.	CASRMTGASNGYTF	TGTGCCAGCAGAATGACAGGGGCAAGTAATGGCTACACCTTC
.	TRBV24-1	TRBJ1-2	14	few	CATSEPGTNYGYTF	TGTGCCACCAGTGAACCCGGGACAAACTATGGCTACACCTTC
TRBD1	TRBV7-2	TRBJ2-7	13	.	CASSPDRAYEQYF	TGTGCCAGCAGCCCCGACAGGGCGTACGAGCAGTACTTC
TRBD2	TRBV4-3	TRBJ2-3	19	.	CASSHISGLAGGATDTQYF	TGCGCCAGCAGCCACATATCTGGGCTAGCGGGGGGGGCCACAGATACGCAGTATTTT